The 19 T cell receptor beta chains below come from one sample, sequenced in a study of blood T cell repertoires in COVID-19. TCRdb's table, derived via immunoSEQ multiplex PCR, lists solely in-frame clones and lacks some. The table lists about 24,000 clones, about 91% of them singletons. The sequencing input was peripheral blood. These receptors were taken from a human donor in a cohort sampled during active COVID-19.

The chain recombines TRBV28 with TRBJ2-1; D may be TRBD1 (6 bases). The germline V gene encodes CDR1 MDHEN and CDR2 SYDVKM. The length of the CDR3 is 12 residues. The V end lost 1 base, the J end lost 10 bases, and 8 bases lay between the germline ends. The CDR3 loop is CASSLSGDEQFF. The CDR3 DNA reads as TGTGCCAGCAGTTTATCAGGGGACGAGCAGTTCTTC. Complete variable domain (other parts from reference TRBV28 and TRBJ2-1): DVKVTQSSRYLVKRTGEKVFLECVQDMDHENMFWYRQDPGLGLRLIYFSYDVKMKEKGDIPEGYSVSREKKERFSLILESASTNQTSMYLCASSLSGDEQFFGPGTRLTVL.

The CDR3 region has the DNA TGTGCCAGCATTCCTGGACAGGGGGCGCGTGGCTACACCTTC. It codes for CASIPGQGARGYTF. The chain uses TRBV6-5 and TRBJ1-2, with TRBD1 identical over 11 bases. Germline V lookup: CDR1 MNHEY, CDR2 SVGAGI. The V and J ends lost 7 bases and 7 bases, in that order; junction bases with no gene match: 8. This CDR3 contains 14 residues.

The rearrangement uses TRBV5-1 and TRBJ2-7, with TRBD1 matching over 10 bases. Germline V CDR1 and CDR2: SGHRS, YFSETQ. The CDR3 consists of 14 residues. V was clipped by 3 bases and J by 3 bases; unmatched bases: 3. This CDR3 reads CASSSGQGSYEQYF. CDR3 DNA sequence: TGCGCCAGCAGCTCGGGACAGGGGAGCTACGAGCAGTACTTC. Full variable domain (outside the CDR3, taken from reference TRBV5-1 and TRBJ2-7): KAGVTQTPRYLIKTRGQQVTLSCSPISGHRSVSWYQQTPGQGLQFLFEYFSETQRNKGNFPGRFSGRQFSNSRSEMNVSTLELGDSALYLCASSSGQGSYEQYFGPGTRLTVT.

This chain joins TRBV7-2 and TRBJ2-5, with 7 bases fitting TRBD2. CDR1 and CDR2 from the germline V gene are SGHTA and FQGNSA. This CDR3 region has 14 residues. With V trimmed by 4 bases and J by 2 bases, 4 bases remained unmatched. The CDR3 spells CASSYWGGQETQYF. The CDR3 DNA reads TGTGCCAGCAGCTATTGGGGGGGACAAGAGACCCAGTACTTC.

This CDR3 is CASSLENRGNTEAFF. The CDR3, as DNA: TGCGCCAGCAGCTTGGAGAACAGGGGGAACACTGAAGCTTTCTTT. The chain couples TRBV5-1 to TRBJ1-1; 7 nucleotides line up with TRBD1. Germline V gene lookup returns CDR1 SGHRS and CDR2 YFSETQ. The CDR3 length is 15 residues. The trim removed 0 bases at V and 1 base at J, leaving 3 bases unmatched.

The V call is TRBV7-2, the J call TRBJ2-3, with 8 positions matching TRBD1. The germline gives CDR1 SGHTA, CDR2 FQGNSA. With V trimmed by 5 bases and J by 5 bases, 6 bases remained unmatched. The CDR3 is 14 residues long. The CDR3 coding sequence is TGTGCCAGCAGCCCAAAACAGGGGGGAGATACGCAGTATTTT. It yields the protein CASSPKQGGDTQYF.

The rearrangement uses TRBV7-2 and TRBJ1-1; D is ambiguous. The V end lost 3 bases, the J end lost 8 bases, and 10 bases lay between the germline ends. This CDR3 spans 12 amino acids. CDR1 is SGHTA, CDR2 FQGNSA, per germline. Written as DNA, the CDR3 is TGTGCCAGCAGCTTCCGTTCGGGAGAAGCTTTCTTT. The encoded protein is CASSFRSGEAFF.

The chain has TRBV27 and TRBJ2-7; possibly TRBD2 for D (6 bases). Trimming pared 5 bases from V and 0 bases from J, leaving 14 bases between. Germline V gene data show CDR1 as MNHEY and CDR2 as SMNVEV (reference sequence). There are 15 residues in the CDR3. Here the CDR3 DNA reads TGTGCCAGCAGTAGAAGGACTAAAAGCTCCTACGAGCAGTACTTC. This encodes CASSRRTKSSYEQYF.

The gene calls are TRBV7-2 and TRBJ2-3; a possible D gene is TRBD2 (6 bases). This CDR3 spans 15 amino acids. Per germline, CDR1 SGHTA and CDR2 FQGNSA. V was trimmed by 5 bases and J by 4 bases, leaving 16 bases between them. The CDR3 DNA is TGTGCCAGCAGCGCCGCCCGGGGGTATCCAGATACGCAGTATTTT. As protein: CASSAARGYPDTQYF.

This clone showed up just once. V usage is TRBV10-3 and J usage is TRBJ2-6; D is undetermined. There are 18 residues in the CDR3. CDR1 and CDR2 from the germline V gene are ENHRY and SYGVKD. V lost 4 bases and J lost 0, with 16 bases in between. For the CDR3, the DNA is TGTGCCATCAGTGTAGCCCAGATTCTTAGCTCTGGGGCCAACGTCCTGACTTTC. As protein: CAISVAQILSSGANVLTF.

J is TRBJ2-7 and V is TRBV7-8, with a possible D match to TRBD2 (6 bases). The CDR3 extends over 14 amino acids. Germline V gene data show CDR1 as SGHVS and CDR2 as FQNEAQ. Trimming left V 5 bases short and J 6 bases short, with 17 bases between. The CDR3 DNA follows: TGTGCCAGCAGCCCTAGGGGACTCGCCCCCGAGCAGTACTTC. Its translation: CASSPRGLAPEQYF.

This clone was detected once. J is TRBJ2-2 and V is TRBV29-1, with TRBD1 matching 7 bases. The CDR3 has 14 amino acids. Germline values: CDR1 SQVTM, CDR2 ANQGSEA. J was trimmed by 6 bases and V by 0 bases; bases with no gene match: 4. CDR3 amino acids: CSVEENRGSGELFF. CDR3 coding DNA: TGCAGCGTTGAAGAGAACAGGGGATCCGGGGAGCTGTTTTTT.

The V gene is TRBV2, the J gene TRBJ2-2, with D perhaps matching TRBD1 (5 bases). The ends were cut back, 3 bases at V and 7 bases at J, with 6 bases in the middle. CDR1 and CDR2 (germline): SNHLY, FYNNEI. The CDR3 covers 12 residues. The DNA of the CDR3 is TGTGCCAGCAGTGACAGGGTCGGGGAGCTGTTTTTT. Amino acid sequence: CASSDRVGELFF.

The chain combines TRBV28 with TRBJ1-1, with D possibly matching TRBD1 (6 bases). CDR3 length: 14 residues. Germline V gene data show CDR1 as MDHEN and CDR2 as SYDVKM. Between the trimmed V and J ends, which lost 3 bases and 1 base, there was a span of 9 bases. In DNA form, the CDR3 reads TGTGCCAGCAGTTTCACAGGGACGAACACTGAAGCTTTCTTT. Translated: CASSFTGTNTEAFF.

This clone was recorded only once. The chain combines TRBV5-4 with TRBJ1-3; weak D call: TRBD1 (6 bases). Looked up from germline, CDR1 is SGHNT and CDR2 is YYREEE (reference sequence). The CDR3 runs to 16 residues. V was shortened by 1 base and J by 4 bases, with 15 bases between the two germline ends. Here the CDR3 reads CASSLLGAGGGNTIYF. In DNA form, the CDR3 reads TGTGCCAGCAGCTTGTTGGGGGCCGGAGGCGGAAACACCATATATTTT.

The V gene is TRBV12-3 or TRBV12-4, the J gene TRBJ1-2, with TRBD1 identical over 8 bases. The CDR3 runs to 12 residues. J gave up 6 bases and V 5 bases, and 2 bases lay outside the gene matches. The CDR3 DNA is TGTGCCAGCAGTGAGACAGGGGATGGCTACACCTTC. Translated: CASSETGDGYTF.

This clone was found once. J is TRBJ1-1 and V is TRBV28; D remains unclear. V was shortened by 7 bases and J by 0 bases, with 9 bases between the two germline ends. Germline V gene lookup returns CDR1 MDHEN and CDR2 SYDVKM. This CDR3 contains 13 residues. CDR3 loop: CASNIAMNTEAFF. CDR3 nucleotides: TGTGCCAGCAACATAGCGATGAACACTGAAGCTTTCTTT.

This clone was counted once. CDR3 bases: TGTGCCAGCTTCTTCAGGGGCGATAGCAATCAGCCCCAGCATTTT. Its translation: CASFFRGDSNQPQHF. The gene calls are TRBV28 and TRBJ1-5, with D possibly being TRBD1 (6 bases). The V end lost 8 bases, the J end lost 0 bases, and 14 bases lay between the germline ends. This CDR3 comprises 15 residues. In germline, CDR1 is MDHEN, CDR2 SYDVKM.

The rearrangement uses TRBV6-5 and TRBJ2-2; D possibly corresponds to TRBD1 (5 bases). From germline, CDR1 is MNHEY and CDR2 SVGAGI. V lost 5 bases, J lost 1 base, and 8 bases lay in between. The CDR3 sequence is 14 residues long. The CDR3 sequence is CASSMTENTGELFF. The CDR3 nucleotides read TGTGCCAGCAGTATGACAGAGAACACCGGGGAGCTGTTTTTT.